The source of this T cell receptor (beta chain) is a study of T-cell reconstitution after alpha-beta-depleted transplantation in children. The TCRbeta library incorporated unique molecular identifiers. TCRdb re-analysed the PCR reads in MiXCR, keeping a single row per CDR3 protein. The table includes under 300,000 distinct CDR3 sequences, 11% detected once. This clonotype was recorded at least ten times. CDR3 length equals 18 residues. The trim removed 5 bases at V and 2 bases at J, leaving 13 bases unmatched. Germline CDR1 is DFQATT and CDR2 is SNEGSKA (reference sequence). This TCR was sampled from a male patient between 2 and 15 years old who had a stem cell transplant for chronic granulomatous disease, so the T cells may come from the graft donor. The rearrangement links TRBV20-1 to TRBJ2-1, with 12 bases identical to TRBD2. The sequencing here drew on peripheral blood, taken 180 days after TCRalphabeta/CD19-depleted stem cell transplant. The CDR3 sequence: CSAPSLAGGPEAYNEQFF. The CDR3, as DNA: TGCAGTGCTCCATCCCTAGCGGGGGGGCCAGAGGCCTACAATGAGCAGTTCTTC.